The 20 T cell receptor beta chains given below trace back to one sample, sequenced in a study of control samples from healthy donors and cancer patients (dated by TCRdb to the early 2020s). Receptor amplification or capture employed the immunoSEQ multiplex PCR assay. This immuneACCESS table, as held by TCRdb, lists in-frame sequences with V and J called but not all clones. Of the missing ones, under half trace to an unresolved V gene in checked studies; the others have no known cause. The sample yields tens of thousands of clones; over 75% were counted once. Roughly 28% of the sample lies in the top ten. Material for sequencing was blood. The receptors here all came from a man in his fifties in good health.

This clone was picked up a small number of times. The gene calls are TRBV7-9 and TRBJ2-1, with 7 bases aligning to TRBD2. CDR1 is SEHNR, CDR2 FQNEAQ, per germline (reference sequence). CDR3 size: 15 residues. With V trimmed by 5 bases and J by 4 bases, 8 bases remained unmatched. The CDR3 here is CASSPRQRGYNEQFF. The CDR3 DNA sequence: TGTGCCAGCAGCCCCCGACAGCGGGGATACAATGAGCAGTTCTTC.

CDR3 coding DNA: TGTGCCAGCAGTTTTCAGCCCCAGCATTTT. Encoded protein: CASSFQPQHF. The rearrangement uses TRBV28 and TRBJ1-5; D unclear. CDR3 length: 10 residues. Trimming cost V 3 bases and J 6 bases, with 0 bases left between them. Germline V gives CDR1 MDHEN, CDR2 SYDVKM.

V gene TRBV19 combines with J gene TRBJ2-2; maybe TRBD1 (6 bases). Trimming left V 3 bases short and J 1 base short, with 15 bases between. This CDR3 has 17 amino acids. Germline loops: CDR1 LNHDA, CDR2 SQIVND (reference sequence). The CDR3 DNA reads as TGTGCCAGTAGTATTTTTGGGTCGACAGGGAACACCGGGGAGCTGTTTTTT. Its translation: CASSIFGSTGNTGELFF.

The J gene is TRBJ2-1, the V gene TRBV6-1, with 13 bases lining up with TRBD2. This CDR3 is 17 amino acids long. V dropped 4 bases and J dropped 8; count of bases not matched to a gene: 11. Germline V lookup: CDR1 MNHNS, CDR2 SASEGT. The CDR3 sequence is CASSVGLAGVGWHEQFF. The CDR3 DNA reads TGTGCCAGCAGTGTAGGACTAGCGGGGGTTGGTTGGCATGAGCAGTTCTTC.

The V call is TRBV10-3, the J call TRBJ2-5; D possibly corresponds to TRBD2 (5 bases). The V gene lost 10 bases and the J gene lost 0 bases, with 12 bases spanning the gap. Germline V CDR1 and CDR2: ENHRY, SYGVKD. The CDR3 has 13 residues. The CDR3 spells CATKGENQETQYF. CDR3 DNA sequence: TGTGCCACTAAGGGAGAAAACCAAGAGACCCAGTACTTC.

The chain uses TRBV7-8 and TRBJ2-7; D might be TRBD2 (5 bases). The CDR3 totals 17 residues. Per the germline V gene, CDR1 is SGHVS and CDR2 is FQNEAQ. The V and J ends lost 5 bases and 0 bases respectively, with 20 bases between them. CDR3 region: CASSKPRSGAHSYEQYF. As DNA, the CDR3 is TGTGCCAGCAGCAAACCAAGGAGCGGAGCACACTCCTACGAGCAGTACTTC.

This clone was detected once. V and J are TRBV19 and TRBJ2-1, with TRBD2 matching over 8 bases. V shed 7 bases, J shed 7 bases, and the junction held 9 bases outside the gene matches. This CDR3 region has 14 residues. Germline lookup yields CDR1 LNHDA and CDR2 SQIVND (reference sequence). The CDR3 loop reads CASNYGGAGNEQFF. The CDR3 region has the DNA TGTGCCAGTAATTACGGGGGGGCCGGGAATGAGCAGTTCTTC.

This clone was seen a few times. The chain has TRBV28 and TRBJ1-2; unclear D gene. This CDR3 spans 12 amino acids. Trimming shortened V by 3 bases and J by 8 bases, and 10 bases separated the two germline ends. Germline V gene sequence: CDR1 MDHEN, CDR2 SYDVKM. CDR3 region: CASSFLPVGYTF. The CDR3 region has the DNA TGTGCCAGCAGTTTTCTCCCCGTGGGCTACACCTTC.

This sequence joins TRBV27 and TRBJ2-3; D might be TRBD1 or TRBD2, each matching 5 bases. V lost 3 bases and J 1 base, leaving 14 bases between the germline ends. This CDR3 spans 16 amino acids. The germline V gene has CDR1 MNHEY and CDR2 SMNVEV (reference sequence). The CDR3 coding sequence is TGTGCCAGCAGTTTTATCCGGGACCCGGGCACAGATACGCAGTATTTT. Protein product: CASSFIRDPGTDTQYF.

J is TRBJ1-3 and V is TRBV4-2; D ambiguous. Germline lookup yields CDR1 LGHNA and CDR2 YNFKEQ. Trimming cost V 0 bases and J 6 bases, with 3 bases left between them. The CDR3 spans 12 residues. CDR3 nucleotide sequence: TGTGCCAGCAGCCAAGACGTAAACACCATATATTTT. Translating gives CASSQDVNTIYF.

The V gene is TRBV6-2 or TRBV6-3, the J gene TRBJ2-5; D gene uncertain. V lost 6 bases, J lost 4 bases, and 15 bases lay in between. Germline loops: CDR1 MNHEY, CDR2 SVGEGT. The length of the CDR3 is 14 residues. CDR3: CASSPILLGETQYF. CDR3 coding DNA: TGTGCCAGCAGCCCCATCCTCCTCGGAGAGACCCAGTACTTC.

This clone occurred once. The chain joins TRBV10-3 to TRBJ1-2, with D possibly matching TRBD1 (6 bases). Per the germline V gene, CDR1 is ENHRY and CDR2 is SYGVKD. CDR3 length equals 13 residues. Trimming shortened V by 0 bases and J by 10 bases, and 12 bases separated the two germline ends. CDR3 nucleotide sequence: TGTGCCATCAGTGAGTCGGGGGCAGAGGTCTACACCTTC. Protein: CAISESGAEVYTF.

The rearrangement joins TRBV7-2 to TRBJ2-7; D gene ambiguous. The CDR3 length is 14 residues. Trimming pared 5 bases from V and 2 bases from J, leaving 13 bases between. CDR1 is SGHTA and CDR2 is FQGNSA in the germline V gene. The CDR3 loop is CASSDSWGTYEQYF. As DNA, the CDR3 is TGTGCCAGCAGCGATAGCTGGGGAACCTACGAGCAGTACTTC.

This clone was detected only once. V gene TRBV18 combines with J gene TRBJ1-1; D gene unclear. The CDR3 is 13 residues long. V lost 2 bases, J lost 1 base, and 5 bases lay in between. Germline V gene sequence: CDR1 KGHSH, CDR2 LQKENI. The CDR3 loop is CASSPRQNTEAFF. Written as DNA, the CDR3 is TGTGCCAGCTCACCAAGACAGAACACTGAAGCTTTCTTT.

The J gene is TRBJ1-3, the V gene TRBV15; a weak D match, TRBD1 (5 bases). In germline, CDR1 is LNHNV, CDR2 YYDKDF (reference sequence). With 0 bases removed from V and 0 bases from J, the gap between germline ends came to 12 bases. The CDR3 is 17 residues long. The CDR3 DNA reads as TGTGCCACCAGCAGAGAATACCAGGGAGTCTCTGGAAACACCATATATTTT. This sequence encodes CATSREYQGVSGNTIYF.

The chain links TRBV7-3 to TRBJ2-5; D is unclear. The V gene's germline CDR1 is SGHTA and CDR2 FQGTGA. The CDR3 totals 15 residues. With 2 bases removed from V and 4 bases from J, the gap between germline ends came to 14 bases. CDR3 sequence reads: CASSLDSGVRETQYF. Written as DNA, the CDR3 is TGTGCCAGCAGCTTAGATTCAGGAGTGAGAGAGACCCAGTACTTC.

The sample holds a few counts of this clone. The sample contains more than one DNA sequence encoding this CDR3. This chain connects TRBV30 to TRBJ1-4; D might be TRBD1 (6 bases). The germline CDR1 and CDR2 sequences are GTSNPN and SVGIG (reference sequence). CDR3 length: 14 residues. Between the trimmed V and J ends, which lost 4 bases and 10 bases, there was a span of 19 bases. The CDR3 coding sequence is TGTGCCTGGACTCAAAGAGGGGGGATTCGAAAACTGTTTTTT. Protein: CAWTQRGGIRKLFF. The entire variable domain, with the rest obtained from reference TRBV30 and TRBJ1-4, is as follows: SQTIHQWPATLVQPVGSPLSLECTVEGTSNPNLYWYRQAAGRGLQLLFYSVGIGQISSEVPQNLSASRPQDRQFILSSKKLLLSDSGFYLCAWTQRGGIRKLFFGSGTQLSVL.

The rearrangement links TRBV7-2 to TRBJ2-1; TRBD2 matches at 8 bases. CDR3 length equals 15 residues. The V gene's germline CDR1 is SGHTA and CDR2 FQGNSA. V shed 1 base and J 6 bases; nucleotides not matched to a gene: 5. Here the CDR3 DNA reads TGTGCCAGCAGCTTAGAAGGCCTAGCGGGCAATGAGCAGTTCTTC. Translation gives CASSLEGLAGNEQFF.

The chain couples TRBV6-6 to TRBJ2-2; TRBD1 matches at 10 bases. The CDR3 extends over 17 amino acids. The ends lost 6 bases at V and 5 bases at J; junction bases unmatched: 12. The germline V gene encodes CDR1 MNHNY and CDR2 SVGAGI (reference sequence). The CDR3 here is CASSRQGALLETGELFF. In nucleotides, the CDR3 is TGTGCCAGCAGCCGACAGGGGGCGCTTTTAGAAACCGGGGAGCTGTTTTTT.

The chain carries TRBV18 and TRBJ1-2, with D unresolved. Germline loops: CDR1 KGHSH, CDR2 LQKENI. Trimming pared 2 bases from V and 8 bases from J, leaving 6 bases between. The CDR3 extends over 11 amino acids. CDR3 protein: CASSPGTGYTF. CDR3 DNA: TGTGCCAGCTCACCAGGAACGGGCTACACCTTC.